This is a list of T cell receptor beta chains from one sample in a study of molecular identifiers for immune sequencing clone quantification. From the PCR reads, TCRdb called clonotypes with MiXCR, one entry per CDR3 protein. Of hundreds of thousands of distinct CDR3 sequences in the sample, less than 30% were seen once. Sequenced material: naive CD8+ T cells from blood, with Jurkat cell RNA spiked in. These receptors were collected from a human donor in good health. Some libraries in this study had Jurkat cell RNA spiked in. Each CDR3 is given with its conserved first and last residue. D genes are given only for firm matches. Rows give clone size only sometimes, using once, few, many, or a class for an expanded clone.

CATSPGLAGDPQETQYF,TGTGCCACCAGCCCGGGACTAGCGGGAGATCCACAAGAGACCCAGTACTTC,TRBV7-3,TRBD2,.,TRBJ2-5
CASSPLGGSGTGELFF,TGTGCCAGCAGCCCCCTAGGGGGCTCGGGCACCGGGGAGCTGTTTTTT,TRBV3-1,TRBD1,.,TRBJ2-2
CASSSLTQGLSYNEQFF,TGTGCCAGCAGCTCCCTAACCCAGGGGTTATCCTACAATGAGCAGTTCTTC,TRBV5-6,.,.,TRBJ2-1
CAWLQTGTVSYGYTF,TGTGCCTGGCTCCAAACCGGGACAGTGAGCTATGGCTACACCTTC,TRBV30,TRBD1,.,TRBJ1-2
CSAREIAGLSPDTQYF,TGCAGTGCTAGAGAGATAGCGGGATTGTCTCCAGATACGCAGTATTTT,TRBV20-1,TRBD2,many,TRBJ2-3
CASGTSGGQGTGELFF,TGTGCCAGCGGAACCAGTGGGGGACAGGGTACCGGGGAGCTGTTTTTT,TRBV9,TRBD1,few,TRBJ2-2
CASSPGREDNEQFF,TGTGCCAGCAGTCCGGGGCGGGAGGACAATGAGCAGTTCTTC,TRBV6-6,TRBD2,few,TRBJ2-1
CASSQFLQGRETQYF,TGCGCCAGCAGTCAATTCTTACAGGGGAGGGAGACCCAGTACTTC,TRBV23-1,.,many,TRBJ2-5
CAISGDGVGSDDGYTF,TGTGCCATCAGTGGCGACGGGGTGGGATCCGATGATGGCTACACCTTC,TRBV10-3,.,.,TRBJ1-2
CASSRDSRQPQHF,TGTGCCAGCAGCCGGGACAGTCGTCAGCCCCAGCATTTT,TRBV27,TRBD1,few,TRBJ1-5
CASSVDFSGSPDTQYF,TGTGCCAGCAGCGTAGATTTTAGCGGGAGTCCAGATACGCAGTATTTT,TRBV9,TRBD2,many,TRBJ2-3
CASSTQSYGYTF,TGCGCCAGCAGCACCCAGTCCTATGGCTACACCTTC,TRBV5-1,.,few,TRBJ1-2
CASSQDAGVTYNEQFF,TGCGCCAGCAGCCAAGATGCAGGGGTAACCTACAATGAGCAGTTCTTC,TRBV4-3,.,.,TRBJ2-1
CASSYTKSLHLFF,TGTGCCAGCAGTTACACCAAGTCCCTTCACCTGTTCTTC,TRBV6-5,.,.,TRBJ2-1
CASSLEGISYEQYF,TGTGCCAGCAGCTTGGAGGGAATTTCCTACGAGCAGTACTTC,TRBV5-6,.,many,TRBJ2-7
CATRLKSGAGETQYF,TGTGCCACCAGACTCAAGAGCGGGGCCGGAGAGACCCAGTACTTC,TRBV12-3/TRBV12-4,TRBD2,.,TRBJ2-5
CASSSLYGYTF,TGTGCCAGCAGTTCCCTTTATGGCTACACCTTC,TRBV28,.,few,TRBJ1-2
CASSLGQPRSYEQYF,TGTGCCAGCAGTCTCGGACAGCCCCGCTCCTACGAGCAGTACTTC,TRBV27,.,few,TRBJ2-7
CASSALAGGSTDTQYF,TGTGCCAGCAGCGCTCTAGCGGGGGGAAGCACAGATACGCAGTATTTT,TRBV6-1,TRBD2,.,TRBJ2-3
CASSLVGTIADEQFF,TGTGCCAGCAGCTTAGTTGGTACCATTGCCGATGAGCAGTTCTTC,TRBV7-6,.,.,TRBJ2-1
CASSPRDLSGNTIYF,TGTGCCAGCAGCCCCAGGGACCTCTCTGGAAACACCATATATTTT,TRBV11-3,.,.,TRBJ1-3
CASSQDRLRTNNQPQHF,TGCGCCAGCAGCCAAGATCGTTTGAGGACGAATAATCAGCCCCAGCATTTT,TRBV4-3,.,many,TRBJ1-5
CASSVSYGSQETQYF,TGTGCCAGCAGCGTGTCCTACGGGAGCCAAGAGACCCAGTACTTC,TRBV9,.,many,TRBJ2-5
CASVDRGPEAFF,TGTGCCTCCGTGGACAGGGGGCCCGAAGCTTTCTTT,TRBV30,TRBD1,.,TRBJ1-1
CASSPAGRKTQYF,TGTGCCAGCAGCCCGGCCGGGCGAAAGACCCAATACTTC,TRBV5-3,.,.,TRBJ2-5
CASSLLGNRGPDRQYF,TGTGCCAGCAGTTTATTAGGGAACAGGGGACCAGATAGGCAGTATTTT,TRBV27,TRBD1,.,TRBJ2-3
CASSLVRETDTQYF,TGTGCCAGCAGTTTAGTAAGGGAGACAGATACGCAGTATTTT,TRBV12-3/TRBV12-4,.,few,TRBJ2-3
CASRQRVFGGELFF,TGTGCCAGCAGACAAAGGGTATTCGGCGGGGAGCTGTTTTTT,TRBV7-2,.,few,TRBJ2-2
CASSPLDRSYEQYF,TGTGCCAGCAGTCCCCTAGACCGCTCCTACGAGCAGTACTTC,TRBV27,.,many,TRBJ2-7
CASSEGLAGEETQYF,TGTGCCAGCAGCGAGGGACTAGCGGGGGAAGAGACCCAGTACTTC,TRBV2,TRBD2,many,TRBJ2-5
CASSQLSGGQPQHF,TGCGCCAGCAGCCAACTGTCTGGGGGTCAGCCCCAGCATTTT,TRBV4-3,.,many,TRBJ1-5
CASSQLAGATPYEQYF,TGTGCCAGCAGCCAACTAGCGGGGGCGACCCCCTACGAGCAGTACTTC,TRBV7-6,TRBD2,many,TRBJ2-7
CASSNLSFSRRAFF,TGTGCCAGCAGTAATTTAAGTTTCAGCAGACGCGCTTTCTTT,TRBV6-2/TRBV6-3,.,many,TRBJ1-1
CASSLSVGSYKQYF,TGTGCCAGCAGTTTATCCGTAGGGTCTTACAAGCAGTACTTC,TRBV28,.,.,TRBJ2-7
CASSLPGVGYTYEQYF,TGTGCCAGCAGCCTGCCAGGGGTAGGCTATACCTACGAGCAGTACTTC,TRBV7-9,.,.,TRBJ2-7
CASSARRQRSYNEQFF,TGTGCCAGCAGCGCCCGGCGGCAGCGCTCCTACAATGAGCAGTTCTTC,TRBV7-9,.,.,TRBJ2-1
CASSGQGHEKLFF,TGTGCCAGCAGCGGACAGGGACATGAAAAACTGTTTTTT,TRBV27,TRBD1,.,TRBJ1-4
CASSHTTVGQPQHF,TGCGCCAGCAGCCATACAACGGTAGGTCAGCCCCAGCATTTT,TRBV4-1,.,many,TRBJ1-5
CASKRGGGGTEAFF,TGTGCCAGCAAGAGGGGAGGGGGAGGCACTGAAGCTTTCTTT,TRBV6-2/TRBV6-3,.,many,TRBJ1-1
CASSWDSRYYQPQHF,TGTGCCAGCAGTTGGGACAGCCGGTACTATCAGCCCCAGCATTTT,TRBV6-2/TRBV6-3,TRBD1,.,TRBJ1-5
CASRRPGPQETQYF,TGTGCCAGCAGGCGGCCGGGACCTCAAGAGACCCAGTACTTC,TRBV3-1,.,many,TRBJ2-5
CASSFHHRGSTEAFF,TGCGCCAGCAGCTTTCACCACAGGGGATCCACTGAAGCTTTCTTT,TRBV5-1,TRBD1,many,TRBJ1-1
CASSPHPGTGEYEQYF,TGTGCCAGCAGTCCTCACCCCGGGACAGGAGAATACGAGCAGTACTTC,TRBV27,TRBD1,few,TRBJ2-7